In this sample, the clone carrying this T cell receptor beta chain turned up many times. Its antigen is not known. Germline V gives CDR1 DFQATT, CDR2 SNEGSKA (reference sequence). The trim removed 2 bases at V and 2 bases at J, leaving 2 bases unmatched. The length of the CDR3 is 14 residues. Time point described: technical triplicate 1. Libraries from sorted cells each used around 1 million CD4+ or CD8+ T cells. The sample is drawn from a study of neurological immune-mediated disorders. General study results and limits: No CDR3 amino acid sequences were shared by expanded clones across subjects, suggesting private repertoires in all groups.

Every sequencing run generated over 190 million TCR-beta sequences from 15-18 subjects. TCRdb analysed the 5' RACE reads with MiXCR anew, one entry per CDR3 protein. The repertoire consists of some 22,000 distinct CDR3 sequences, with approximately 13% occurring once and the leading ten covering roughly 5%. This sequence joins TRBV20-1 and TRBJ2-5; 10 nucleotides agree with TRBD2. The receptor comes from a female donor with HTLV-1-associated myelopathy (HAM/TSP). Sequencing used CD4+ T cells from blood. The CDR3 protein is CSARRGLAQETQYF. Here the CDR3 DNA reads TGCAGTGCTAGAAGGGGACTAGCGCAAGAGACCCAGTACTTC.